Listed here are 10 T cell receptor beta chains from one sample, sequenced in a study of human T cells and chemical hapten exposure. This sample's time point: patch test 1, 2 weeks after DPC sensitization. As to treatment: therapeutic diphenylcyclopropenone sensitization with weekly scalp DPC. Each CDR3 protein gets one entry after TCRdb re-called the RACE reads with MiXCR. The data show around 74,000 distinct CDR3 sequences, about 32% seen once. Sample: whole blood, taken in connection with sensitization to the hapten diphenylcyclopropenone (DPC). The origin of the receptors is a man aged 35 to 55 with alopecia areata. Some clones in this sample may be carry-over from other donors' samples.

The rearrangement links TRBV6-4 to TRBJ1-5, with D unclear. The CDR3 totals 15 residues. V lost 2 bases and J lost 5, with 13 bases in between. Germline CDR1 and CDR2: MRHNA and SNTAGT. The CDR3 sequence is CASSDRAGWDQPQHF. CDR3 DNA: TGTGCCAGCAGTGACCGGGCAGGCTGGGATCAGCCCCAGCATTTT.

There are a few counts of this clonotype. This rearrangement joins TRBV6-5 to TRBJ2-1; 8 nucleotides match TRBD2. In germline, CDR1 is MNHEY, CDR2 SVGAGI. Trimming took 7 bases from V and 6 from J; bases not matched to a gene: 8. CDR3 length: 14 residues. The CDR3 DNA sequence: TGTGCCAGCAAACCGGGACTAGGAATCAATGAGCAGTTCTTC. Protein product: CASKPGLGINEQFF.

The chain recombines TRBV20-1 with TRBJ2-6; D gene uncertain. The CDR3 has 13 residues. Germline V CDR1 and CDR2: DFQATT, SNEGSKA (reference sequence). The germline V and J ends were trimmed by 4 bases and 4 bases, with 8 bases remaining between them. The CDR3 reads CSAMGSGANVLTF. For the CDR3, the DNA is TGCAGTGCTATGGGCTCCGGGGCCAACGTCCTGACTTTC.

This clonotype was seen a few times. CDR3 DNA: TGTGCCAGCATGCGGATAGCGGGAGGGTACGAGCAGTACTTC. Its protein product is CASMRIAGGYEQYF. The V gene is TRBV12-3 or TRBV12-4, the J gene TRBJ2-7, with 11 bases fitting TRBD2. V was pared by 7 bases and J by 4 bases, with 6 bases of the junction left unmatched. The CDR3 loop spans 14 amino acids.

This clonotype was observed at least ten times. The V call is TRBV7-2, the J call TRBJ2-5, with 8 positions matching TRBD1. This CDR3 has 15 residues. The junction had 6 bases not matched to a gene; V was cut back by 3 bases and J by 3 bases. The germline V gene has CDR1 SGHTA and CDR2 FQGNSA. CDR3: CASSLARTGKETQYF. CDR3 bases: TGTGCCAGCAGCTTGGCCCGGACAGGGAAAGAGACCCAGTACTTC.

A few counts support this clonotype. The rearrangement links TRBV10-2 to TRBJ2-5; the D gene is possibly TRBD2 (6 bases). Trimming pared 6 bases from V and 2 bases from J, leaving 13 bases between. This CDR3 is built from 14 residues. CDR1 is WSHSY, CDR2 SAAADI, per germline. Here the CDR3 reads CASSNLAPQETQYF. The CDR3 DNA sequence: TGCGCCAGCAGCAACCTAGCGCCACAAGAGACCCAGTACTTC.

This chain joins TRBV29-1 and TRBJ2-7; tentative D call: TRBD1 (6 bases). The germline V gene has CDR1 SQVTM and CDR2 ANQGSEA. The CDR3 runs 14 residues. Trimming stripped 5 bases from V and 3 bases from J, with 17 bases between. CDR3 sequence reads: CSVTPGEGFYEQYF. Written as DNA, the CDR3 is TGCAGCGTTACCCCAGGGGAAGGGTTCTACGAGCAGTACTTC.

This clonotype was counted a few times. Germline and junction disagree at one end, which may indicate a read error. The rearrangement links TRBV7-2 to TRBJ2-5, with D uncertain. The germline CDR1 and CDR2 sequences are SGHTA and FQGNSA. This CDR3 spans 12 amino acids. CDR3 protein: CASSAYQGTQYF. The CDR3 coding sequence is TGTGCCAGCAGCGCATACCAAGGGACCCAGTACTTC.

The gene calls are TRBV20-1 and TRBJ2-3, with 7 positions matching TRBD2. This CDR3 has 14 amino acids. V lost 6 bases, J lost 2 bases, and 8 bases stayed unmatched. Germline assignment: CDR1 DFQATT and CDR2 SNEGSKA (reference sequence). For the CDR3, the DNA is TGCAGTGCCCGTAGCGGGCCGATCACAGATACGCAGTATTTT. It encodes CSARSGPITDTQYF.

The chain employs TRBV7-8 and TRBJ1-1; D gene ambiguous. This CDR3 spans 15 amino acids. Germline loops: CDR1 SGHVS, CDR2 FQNEAQ. The V gene lost 1 base and the J gene lost 1 base, with 10 bases spanning the gap. The CDR3 nucleotides are TGTGCCAGCAGCTTAGAGGCCGCAGGGAACACTGAAGCTTTCTTT. It encodes CASSLEAAGNTEAFF.